This T cell receptor (beta chain) was retrieved from a study of blood T cell repertoires in COVID-19. Study in general: Samples of COVID-19 (acute and convalescent) were obtained from the United States, Italy and Spain. PBMCs, B-cell-depleted T cells, or T cells were the source of the cDNA or gDNA that made up the material.

Under the authors' procedure: Using reference gene primer amplification, nucleated cell counts were estimated. Profiled with immunoSEQ multiplex PCR; TCRdb holds only in-frame clones, not every one. The DNA was the basis for D and trimming; V, J and clone size are from that table. The sample shows some 97,000 clones, 85% of them seen only once. CDR3 size: 15 residues. CDR1 SGDLS and CDR2 YYNGEE come from the germline V gene. Trimming took off 3 bases at V and 3 bases at J, with 13 bases between the two ends. The chain couples TRBV9 to TRBJ2-1; possibly TRBD2 for D (7 bases). This receptor was identified in a human donor in a cohort sampled during active COVID-19. Material for sequencing was peripheral blood. The CDR3 reads CASSALGGDYNEQFF. CDR3 DNA sequence: TGTGCCAGCAGCGCCTTAGGGGGGGACTACAATGAGCAGTTCTTC.